This T cell receptor beta chain was sequenced during a study of blood T cell repertoires in COVID-19. Study as a whole: T cells, B-cell-depleted T cells, or PBMCs provided the cDNA or gDNA that served as material.

Assay: immunoSEQ multiplex PCR; the TCRdb copy retains only in-frame clones and omits some. The profile shows just over 150,000 clones, less than 90% of them singletons. Sequencing was performed on peripheral blood. The clonotype was recovered from a woman aged 70-85 years with acute or convalescent COVID-19.

The CDR3 nucleotides are TGTGCCAGCAGCAGGACAGCAGTTGCGGACTATGGCTACACCTTC. Translation: CASSRTAVADYGYTF. The rearrangement joins TRBV6-5 to TRBJ1-2, with D possibly TRBD1 on 6 matching bases. V was cut by 6 bases and J by 3 bases, with 17 bases left in between. Per the germline V gene, CDR1 is MNHEY and CDR2 is SVGAGI. The CDR3 loop spans 15 amino acids.